This TCR beta chain was sequenced for a study of T cell repertoires in ileal Crohn's disease. The CDR3 has 15 amino acids. The ends lost 6 bases at V and 2 bases at J; junction bases unmatched: 5. Germline V gene lookup returns CDR1 GTSNPN and CDR2 SVGIG (reference sequence). Data came from immunoSEQ multiplex PCR; TCRdb stores just in-frame clones and leaves some out. The table has about 15,000 clones, around nine tenths seen once; the top ten hold about 6%. Sequenced sample: ileal tissue. The rearrangement links TRBV30 to TRBJ2-6, with 9 bases fitting TRBD1. This TCR derives from an adult with Crohn's disease. The CDR3 DNA reads TGTGCCTGTTCCACAGGGGGCGCTGGGGCCAACGTCCTGACTTTC. Its translation: CACSTGGAGANVLTF.